This T cell receptor (beta chain) came from a study of CD8 T cells in ankylosing spondylitis. For this clonotype: Antigen specificity is unknown.

Generation of TCR beta libraries employed quantitative 5'-RACE incorporating molecular barcodes. Each CDR3 protein is one row after TCRdb ran MiXCR on the 5' RACE reads. The sample lists over 400,000 distinct CDR3 sequences; more than 25% were seen once. Study conclusions and caveats: What appeared characteristic of ankylosing spondylitis blood was a TCR beta motif of about eight highly homologous variants. The clones that were linked to disease were reported to be significantly enriched in matched synovial fluid samples from ankylosing spondylitis patients.

This TCR was sampled from a male donor with ankylosing spondylitis. The sequenced sample consisted of blood, either unsorted or a sorted T cell fraction (not recorded which).

CDR3 in DNA: TGCAGCGTTGGCGGAGCAAATACGCAGTATTTT. This encodes CSVGGANTQYF. The chain recombines TRBV29-1 with TRBJ2-3; D ambiguous. The V end lost 4 bases, the J end lost 7 bases, and 9 bases lay between the germline ends. This CDR3 has 11 amino acids. Looked up from germline, CDR1 is SQVTM and CDR2 is ANQGSEA.